This TCR beta chain is from a study of shared clonotypes between healthy human individuals. Looking at the study overall: CD4 naive and CD4 memory each took three plates per donor, while CD8 naive took two and CD8 memory one. General study findings and limits: A small donor pool kept down the genetic and exposure-history diversity that was represented.

Using immunoSEQ multiplex PCR, the repertoire was profiled, and TCRdb retains in-frame clones only, with some absent. The sample carries just over 2,000,000 clones, approximately 94% recorded once. Germline V gene data show CDR1 as SGHVS and CDR2 as FQNEAQ. CDR3 length: 18 residues. J lost 5 bases, V lost 1 base, and 9 bases had no gene match. CD45RO-negative, CCR7-selected cells formed the naive CD8 fraction, which excluded terminally differentiated effector memory CD45RA+ cells. The donor population consisted of healthy HIV-negative adults with no recent acute infections or vaccinations. With regard to this clone: As yet, its antigen is unknown.

The clonotype was recovered from a young man in good health. Sequencing was performed on naive CD8+ T cells sorted from blood. The chain employs TRBV7-8 and TRBJ2-1; 12 bases match TRBD2. The CDR3: CASSLEGWTSGTDNEQFF. As DNA, the CDR3 is TGTGCCAGCAGCTTAGAGGGCTGGACTAGCGGGACCGACAATGAGCAGTTCTTC.